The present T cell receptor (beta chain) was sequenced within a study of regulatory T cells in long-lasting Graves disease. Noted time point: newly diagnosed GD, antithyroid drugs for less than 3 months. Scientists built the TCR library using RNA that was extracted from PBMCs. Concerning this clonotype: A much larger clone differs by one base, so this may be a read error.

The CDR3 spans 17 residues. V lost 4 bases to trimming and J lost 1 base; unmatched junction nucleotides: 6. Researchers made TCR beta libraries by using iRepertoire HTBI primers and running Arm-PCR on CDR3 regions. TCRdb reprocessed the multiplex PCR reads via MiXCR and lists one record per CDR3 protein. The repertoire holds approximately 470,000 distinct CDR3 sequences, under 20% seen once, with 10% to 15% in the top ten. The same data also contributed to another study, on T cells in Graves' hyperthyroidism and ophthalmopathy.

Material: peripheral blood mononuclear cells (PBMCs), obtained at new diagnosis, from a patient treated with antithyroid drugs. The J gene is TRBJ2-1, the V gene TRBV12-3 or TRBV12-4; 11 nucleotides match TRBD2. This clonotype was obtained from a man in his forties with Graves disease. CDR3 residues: CASSSVTSGTSYNEQFF. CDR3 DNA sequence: TGTGCCAGCAGTTCAGTGACTAGCGGGACTTCCTACAATGAGCAGTTCTTC.